Given below is one T cell receptor beta chain in context. No antigen is known for it. Trimming removed 6 bases from V and 0 bases from J; junction bases left unmatched: 10. CDR3 length: 17 residues. The germline CDR1 and CDR2 sequences are SGHAT and FQNNGV. The investigators reverse transcribed all of the isolated RNA, so they sequenced expressed TCRB transcripts. The average output of naive, central memory and regulatory T cell samples was approximately 3.7 million reads. Here immunoSEQ multiplex PCR was the method, and the copy in TCRdb shows in-frame clones only, minus some. The table lists 810,000 or so clones, 15% to 20% of them singletons, with about 0.025% in the top ten. These data come from a study of beta chain features in type 1 diabetes. Study information: Age, gender and cell yields were similar between patients and healthy donors.

Whole-study results and caveats: In these data, an HLA type influence on TCRB rearrangement remained unresolved. Junctions at VDJ sites from type 1 diabetes patients had fewer insertions and more deletions.

The specimen sequenced was naive CD4+ T cells from blood. The source of this sequence is a woman younger than 35 in good health. The rearrangement links TRBV11-2 to TRBJ2-1; 8 bases map to TRBD1. The CDR3 region has the DNA TGTGCCAGCAGTATAAGGTTAACAGGGGGCTCCTACAATGAGCAGTTCTTC. Amino acid sequence: CASSIRLTGGSYNEQFF.